This T cell receptor (beta chain) was sequenced for a study of cytomegalovirus exposure and HLA in healthy donors. Whole-study results and caveats: A cluster of highly shared sequence variants was likely a sequencing artifact. A later analysis reportedly identified an Asian-associated ancestry cluster as carrying fewer N-insertions than the approximately 710-donor mean. Per published accounts, TCR beta sequences correctly predicted the HLA-A and HLA-B alleles of most subjects.

Trimming took 5 bases from V and 0 from J, leaving 16 bases between them. Germline V gives CDR1 SNHLY, CDR2 FYNNEI. This CDR3 comprises 16 residues. Note on this clone: No antigen is known for it.

Primers for the PCR totalled 60 Vbeta and 13 Jbeta. Sequencing was performed with immunoSEQ multiplex PCR; in TCRdb, only in-frame clones are kept and a portion is missing. The sample shows roughly 150,000 clones, about 79% of them seen only once. The TCR sequence derives from a male donor in good health and CMV-seronegative. The V and J genes are TRBV2 and TRBJ1-1; tentatively, D is TRBD1 (5 bases). Sequenced sample: PBMCs. The CDR3 sequence is CASSPRVGLMNTEAFF. The DNA for the CDR3 is TGTGCCAGCAGTCCAAGAGTGGGGCTCATGAACACTGAAGCTTTCTTT. Together with reference TRBV2 and TRBJ1-1, the CDR3 gives the full variable domain: EPEVTQTPSHQVTQMGQEVILRCVPISNHLYFYWYRQILGQKVEFLVSFYNNEISEKSEIFDDQFSVERPDGSNFTLKIRSTKLEDSAMYFCASSPRVGLMNTEAFFGQGTRLTVV.